Below, one T cell receptor (beta chain) is given with its context. Germline V gives CDR1 LGHNA, CDR2 YNFKEQ. The CDR3 loop spans 14 amino acids. The V gene end was trimmed by 0 bases and the J gene end by 8 bases; junction bases not matched to a gene: 3. The entry originates in a study of blood T cell repertoires in COVID-19. In the original processing: Reference gene primer amplification gave nucleated cell count estimates. Clones were sequenced by immunoSEQ multiplex PCR, and TCRdb holds only the in-frame ones, with some missing. The DNA gave D and trimming, while V, J and clone size come from that table. Of some 100,000 clones listed, roughly nine tenths are singletons.

The rearrangement links TRBV4-2 to TRBJ1-1, with 10 bases matching TRBD1. Sequencing was done on a sample of peripheral blood. The sequence was collected from a man aged 55 to 69 with acute or convalescent COVID-19. The CDR3 sequence: CASSQEGQGREAFF. The CDR3 bases are TGTGCCAGCAGCCAAGAGGGACAGGGGCGGGAAGCTTTCTTT.